Detailed here is one T cell receptor (beta chain). Profiling relied on immunoSEQ multiplex PCR, and the TCRdb table lists in-frame clones only, not all of them. The table has roughly 140,000 clones, roughly 80% seen once. Germline CDR1 and CDR2: SEHNR and FQNEAQ (reference sequence). The CDR3 loop spans 13 amino acids. The ends were cut back, 5 bases at V and 2 bases at J, with 7 bases in the middle. This record comes from a study of blood T cell repertoires in COVID-19. Shortly before study entry, within 2 weeks, exposed participants had met a COVID-19 case. The chain employs TRBV7-9 and TRBJ1-5; D not certain. This TCR came from a woman aged 18-30 years who had been exposed to COVID-19. Sample: PBMCs or T cells enriched from blood (not recorded which). The CDR3 DNA reads TGTGCCAGCAGCAAAGTAGGCAATCAGCCCCAGCATTTT. Translated: CASSKVGNQPQHF.